Here is one TCR beta chain with its context. Its cognate antigen has yet to be identified. It has no much larger one-base neighbor in the sample; base qualities were not kept. The cohort was made up of several hundred healthy bone marrow donors. At the time of sampling, all cohort members were nominally healthy, though unrecorded immune exposures were likely present. The donor was CMV seropositive and was included in the group of 270 or so seropositive cohort members. A peripheral blood sample was provided by each donor, and peripheral blood mononuclear cells were used for TCR beta sequencing. The Qiagen DNeasy Blood Extraction Kit was used to extract genomic DNA from the blood cell samples. Libraries were constructed by the immunoSEQ multiplex PCR assay. A mixture of 60 forward primers for TCR Vbeta segments and 13 reverse primers for TCR Jbeta segments was used in the multiplex PCR. The CDR3 region of rearranged TCR beta genes was amplified from genomic DNA with a multiplex PCR assay. On the Illumina HiSeq System, the amplified TCR beta libraries were sequenced as 87-base-pair reads. Processing in the source paper ran as follows. In a later analysis, some 80 million unique TCR beta chains were counted across the 650 to 750 repertoires, and roughly 11 million of these chains were shared by at least two donors. A nearest-neighbor algorithm error-corrected the raw reads and collapsed the reads into unique sequences, merging closely related sequences to remove PCR and sequencing errors. CDR3 sequences were aligned to IMGT reference sequences to assign V, D and J gene segments. For a sequence to be retained, a match of at least six nucleotides was required to both a V gene segment and a J gene segment. A rearrangement was called productive if the CDR3 had no stop codons and remained in frame with V and J, and every other rearrangement was called non-productive. Following IMGT convention, CDR3 was defined as the stretch from the second conserved V-encoded cysteine up to the conserved J-encoded phenylalanine. The earlier analysis of fewer than 750 of the donors excluded sequences that lacked an unambiguous match to a single V gene segment. An earlier analysis of roughly 590 of the donors called V segments functional above 56.7% productive rearrangements and segregating when the between-donor standard deviation exceeded 5%. A statistical classification framework was built for diagnosing cytomegalovirus status from the catalog of TCR beta chain sequences. V and J gene assignment, in a later analysis, came from comparing TCR nucleotide sequences with IMGT/GENE-DB human TR gene sequences. A later analysis assigned CDR3 sequences and most-parsimonious VDJ recombination scenarios with the TCRdist pipeline. A later analysis defined each TCR beta chain by its CDR3 amino acid sequence plus V-gene family, and excluded reads lacking a unique V-gene family. To address suspected cross-contamination and a sequencing artifact, a later analysis removed over 500 highly shared, low-generation-probability nucleotide sequences. A later analysis calculated a clonal expansion index for each public chain from normalized within-repertoire ranks of inferred template counts. A later analysis computed generation probabilities with a VDJ recombination model fitted to out-of-frame rearrangements, and checked the results against IGoR. A later analysis scored TCR-TCR, TCR-HLA and TCR-CMV co-occurrence with hypergeometric tests, applying a repertoire-size bias correction to TCR pairs. In a later analysis, false discovery rates were estimated by permuting HLA or CMV assignments 20 times. In a later analysis, co-occurring TCRs were grouped using DBSCAN, and TCRdist sequence similarity was added for clustering within HLA-allele-positive subsets. Co-occurrence clustering excluded repertoires with fewer than 30,000 or more than 120,000 public chains, plus five with anomalous nucleotide sharing. The immuneACCESS repertoire file appears here via TCRdb, limited to in-frame rearrangements. These files lack a portion of the clones; in checked studies, under half of the deficit traces to unresolved V genes, and the cause of the others is not known. V and J calls and clone size follow that table, whereas D and trimming were derived from the DNA. This sample comprises some 170,000 clones, nearly 80% of them detected only once. Approximately 6% of the sample is in the top ten clones.

This sample is drawn from a study of cytomegalovirus exposure and HLA in healthy donors (TCRdb year 2017). Turning to the overall study: In an earlier analysis of 587 of the donors, around 300 Gb of sequence data and 120 million or so unique TCR beta sequences from about 180 million T cells were reported. An early release that covered about 600 HLA-typed donors contained about 300 gigabases of sequencing data and 70 million to 100 million unique TCR sequences. Among the roughly 400 genotyped donors, around 79% belonged to the genetic ancestry cluster associated with self-reported Caucasian donors. The study aimed to test whether signatures of past pathogen exposure could be identified by cataloging public T cell receptors. The study profiled the T cell repertoires of hundreds of subjects by immunosequencing and related them to cytomegalovirus serostatus. Along with the roughly 710-subject first cohort, a separate validation cohort of over a hundred different subjects was used. The study combined high-throughput TCR immunosequencing, statistical association of individual TCRs with disease status, and machine learning to predict cytomegalovirus infection status. A later analysis re-analyzed previously published TCR beta repertoires from approximately 670 donors and added high-resolution HLA genotyping to study TCR occurrence patterns. In the later analysis, no new phenotypic data were used to find candidate immune exposures; instead, reliance was placed on TCR beta sequences and their occurrence across donors. In an earlier analysis of more than 550 of the donors, high-throughput TCR beta sequencing was used to judge whether each TCR beta V gene segment behaved as functional or pseudogenic. Donor age, sex, ethnicity and CMV serostatus were compiled alongside the repertoire data. Genome-wide SNP genotypes for about 65% of the roughly 700 donors were used in a later genetic analysis, which treated that subset as a discovery cohort. Every repertoire in the discovery cohort had been generated on one and the same sequencing platform. Class I and class II HLA loci were covered by the typing at four-digit resolution. Typing coverage varied by locus: roughly 629-630 donors for A, B, C, DRB1 and DQB1; some 520 for DQA1; over 600 for DPA1; 400 to 480 for DPB1. Four or five DR-DQ haplotypes were handled as single units for association and clustering because linkage in the cohort was strong. On average, 235,054 unique TCR beta nucleotide sequences were sequenced per donor among more than 350 genotyped donors of the cohort, with around 19% of those sequences being non-productive. What the study reported, not specific to this receptor: According to a later genetic analysis, donors in an Asian-associated ancestry cluster had fewer N-insertions in productive TCRs than the approximately 650-donor mean. A total of fewer than 200 TCR beta chains were listed by the study as associated with cytomegalovirus. Because some donors lacked HLA typing at each locus, the association tests relied only on the typed subset. The classifier was reported to diagnose cytomegalovirus status with high specificity and sensitivity in both the original cohort and the validation cohort. At a false discovery rate of 0.05, a later analysis linked roughly 17,000 TCR beta sequences to specific HLA alleles. Across donors, most TCR sequences were observed very rarely, whereas some public TCRs were present in many individuals. In an earlier analysis of more than 500 of the donors, most TCR beta V segments appeared in productive rearrangements about 87% or about 30% of the time, broadly matching IMGT annotations. In a later analysis, the rate of TCR association differed among HLA loci, with DRB1 alleles having the most associated TCRs and HLA-C alleles having the fewest. The presence/absence analyses assumed that sequencing depth was roughly uniform across donors, and that assumption may not be true. In a later analysis, HLA-associated TCR beta chains showed more clonal expansion and lower generation probabilities than non-associated chains that were equally common. When HLA alleles, especially DR and DQ, strongly co-occurred, TCR associations were difficult to assign to individual alleles. The authors suggested that the approach could potentially be extended to other disease states and immunological phenotypes. The 87-base-pair reads could not distinguish some IMGT-functional V segments, including TRBV6-2 and TRBV6-3, so those segments were excluded. For the cohort, immune exposure information was limited to CMV serostatus. An association between a missense DCLRE1C variant and V-gene and J-gene trimming of TCR beta chains was found in a later genetic analysis and replicated in an independent cohort. A group of highly shared sequence variants was considered likely to be a technical artifact of the sequencing pipeline. Three of the identified cytomegalovirus-associated TCR beta chains were confirmed in vitro to be specific for cytomegalovirus antigens. The cohort was sequenced for TCR beta chains only, and without alpha or paired-chain data the features that could be detected were limited. A further reported finding was that TCR beta sequences accurately predicted the HLA-A and HLA-B alleles for most subjects in the first cohort. Over 15 rarely observed V segments, including chromosome 9 orphons, were excluded from the earlier analysis of several hundred of the donors because counts were too low. In a later analysis, most CMV-associated TCR beta chains were found to appear HLA-restricted, with HLA associations seemingly driven largely by CMV exposure. According to a later analysis, parvovirus B19, influenza, CMV and Epstein-Barr virus appeared linked to several top co-occurrence clusters. Correlated functional status among segregating V segments might reflect linkage disequilibrium, but an unknown experimental factor could not be ruled out.

The germline ends are 14 bases apart after V is trimmed by 1 base and J by 4 bases. From the cysteine through the phenylalanine, the CDR3 covers 15 amino acids. Left in the record is the CDR3 DNA by itself, 45 bases read in frame from the first base. Reading the germline V gene gives CDR1 SGHTA and CDR2 FQGNSA. The sequence was collected from a middle-aged man in good health and CMV-seropositive. The chain is encoded by TRBV7-2 joined to TRBJ2-7; TRBD2 is possibly the D segment (5 matching bases). Sequenced material: PBMCs. DNA sequence: TGTGCCAGCAGCTTAGGAGGTGGGAGCTTGTACGAGCAGTACTTC. Translated, this gives CASSLGGGSLYEQYF. Where the CDR3 stops, the reference TRBV7-2 and TRBJ2-7 genes take over; the full variable domain is GAGVSQSPSNKVTEKGKDVELRCDPISGHTALYWYRQSLGQGLEFLIYFQGNSAPDKSGLPSDRFSAERTGGSVSTLTIQRTQQEDSAVYLCASSLGGGSLYEQYFGPGTRLTVT.